The clone carrying this T cell receptor (beta chain) was observed a handful of times. The data derive from a study of cytomegalovirus exposure and HLA in healthy donors. The CDR3 covers 16 residues. The germline CDR1 and CDR2 sequences are SGDLS and YYNGEE. The trim removed 0 bases at V and 6 bases at J, leaving 4 bases unmatched. PCR was performed using 60 Vbeta and 13 Jbeta primers. Libraries were prepared by immunoSEQ multiplex PCR; TCRdb keeps only in-frame clonotypes and omits some of them. The sample yields around 100,000 clones, roughly 70% seen once. This clonotype was sampled from a middle-aged man in good health and CMV-seropositive. The chain carries TRBV9 and TRBJ2-2; TRBD2 aligns across 11 bases. The sample comprised PBMCs. In nucleotides, the CDR3 is TGTGCCAGCAGCGTAGTGGCTAGCGGGAGGTCCGGGGAGCTGTTTTTT. It translates to CASSVVASGRSGELFF. Combining the CDR3 with reference TRBV9 and TRBJ2-2 gives the whole variable domain DSGVTQTPKHLITATGQRVTLRCSPRSGDLSVYWYQQSLDQGLQFLIQYYNGEERAKGNILERFSAQQFPDLHSELNLSSLELGDSALYFCASSVVASGRSGELFFGEGSRLTVL.